This T cell receptor (beta chain) comes out of a study of blood T cell repertoires in COVID-19. Turning to the study itself: Acute-phase and convalescent COVID-19 samples originated in the United States, Italy and Spain. The cDNA or gDNA used as material had been derived from T cells, B-cell-depleted T cells, or PBMCs.

Original analysis: Amplified reference gene primers provided the basis for estimating nucleated cell counts. Produced via immunoSEQ multiplex PCR; TCRdb's table is partial and in-frame only. V and J calls and clone size are given by that table; D and trimming were obtained from the DNA. The sample has more than 150,000 clones, around 80% seen once; the top ten hold over 13%. V was clipped by 3 bases and J by 5 bases; unmatched bases: 4. Germline V gene lookup returns CDR1 MNHEY and CDR2 SMNVEV (reference sequence). The CDR3 sequence is 15 residues long. The specimen sequenced was peripheral blood. The TCR originated in a man younger than 40 with active or convalescent COVID-19. This chain joins TRBV27 and TRBJ1-6; TRBD1 matches at 7 bases. As DNA, the CDR3 is TGTGCCAGCAGTTTTTCGACAGGGAATAATTCACCCCTCCACTTT. Translation: CASSFSTGNNSPLHF.